The 22 T cell receptor beta chains below were found in one sample sequenced in a study of Graves' ophthalmopathy and Graves' hyperthyroidism. Amplification of TCR beta CDR3 regions used RNA transcripts. Scientists carried out first-round RT-PCR using HTBI primers and then a second-round multiplex PCR. MiXCR, run by TCRdb on the multiplex PCR reads, gives a single entry per CDR3 protein. The sample includes more than 550,000 distinct CDR3 sequences, over 40% of them seen just once. The sample was peripheral blood. The receptors here all came from an adult man with Graves' ophthalmopathy.

This clonotype showed up just a few times. The V and J genes are TRBV5-6 and TRBJ1-4; D gene uncertain. The CDR3 has 14 amino acids. V lost 4 bases and J lost 8, with 15 bases in between. Germline V CDR1 and CDR2: SGHDT, YYEEEE. The CDR3 sequence is CASSPDGVPEKLFF. The CDR3 DNA reads as TGTGCCAGCAGCCCCGACGGGGTTCCAGAAAAACTGTTTTTT.

The table lists this clonotype with many counts. The V call is TRBV5-6, the J call TRBJ1-2, with D tentatively TRBD1 (6 bases). This CDR3 has 13 residues. Germline values: CDR1 SGHDT, CDR2 YYEEEE. V lost 5 bases, J lost 4 bases, and 12 bases lay in between. CDR3 sequence: CASRPGHLYGYTF. The CDR3 DNA sequence: TGTGCCAGCAGGCCGGGACACCTCTATGGCTACACCTTC.

This clonotype was observed many times. This chain uses TRBV9 with TRBJ2-5; TRBD2 matches at 10 bases. Per germline, CDR1 SGDLS and CDR2 YYNGEE. V shed 1 base and J 5 bases; nucleotides not matched to a gene: 5. The CDR3 has 15 amino acids. CDR3 DNA: TGTGCCAGCAGCGTAAGCGGGGGGGCAGGGGAGACCCAGTACTTC. As protein: CASSVSGGAGETQYF.

As regards this clonotype: A single base separates this from a much larger clone, so it may be a read error. As the CDR3 is not closed by the conserved phenylalanine or tryptophan, this likely results from a read error. CDR3 residues: CASRVTGEETQYL. CDR3 bases: TGTGCCAGCAGGGTGACAGGGGAGGAGACCCAGTACCTC. The chain recombines TRBV6-1 with TRBJ2-5; 8 bases are shared with TRBD1. This CDR3 spans 13 amino acids. With V trimmed by 6 bases and J by 5 bases, 5 bases remained unmatched. Germline CDR1 reads MNHNS; CDR2 reads SASEGT.

This clonotype was seen ten or more times. The J gene is TRBJ2-7, the V gene TRBV2; the match to TRBD2 covers 10 bases. Germline CDR1 reads SNHLY; CDR2 reads FYNNEI. CDR3 length: 14 amino acids. V lost 10 bases to trimming and J lost 6 bases; unmatched junction nucleotides: 12. Here the CDR3 DNA reads TGTGCCACCTGTTGCTCTAGCGGGAGCGGCGAGCAGTACTTC. Translation: CATCCSSGSGEQYF.

This clonotype occurred a few times. V and J are TRBV2 and TRBJ1-4; D is undetermined. The germline V gene encodes CDR1 SNHLY and CDR2 FYNNEI. Trimming left V 5 bases short and J 13 bases short, with 14 bases between. The CDR3 covers 12 residues. The CDR3 region is CASSYSGPRLFF. In DNA, the CDR3 is TGTGCCAGCAGTTACAGCGGACCCCGACTGTTTTTT.

This clonotype has a handful of counts. CDR3 sequence (DNA): TGTGCCAGCAGCCCGAAGGGACAGGAGAGGTACCAAGAGACCCAGTACTTC. This gives the protein CASSPKGQERYQETQYF. The chain has TRBV9 and TRBJ2-5; 8 nucleotides align to TRBD1. This CDR3 has 17 residues. CDR1 SGDLS and CDR2 YYNGEE come from the germline V gene. V shed 4 bases and J 0 bases; nucleotides not matched to a gene: 11.

V and J are TRBV10-3 and TRBJ2-7; D unclear. CDR3 length: 11 amino acids. Trimming removed 2 bases at V and 9 bases at J, with 8 bases between. The V gene's germline CDR1 is ENHRY and CDR2 SYGVKD. The CDR3 is CAISEGVGQYF. The CDR3 DNA reads as TGTGCCATCAGTGAGGGGGTAGGGCAGTACTTC.

Of note for this clonotype: One end of the junction fails to match germline, which may point to a read error. V and J are TRBV10-2 and TRBJ2-7; possibly TRBD1 for D (6 bases). CDR1 and CDR2 (germline): WSHSY, SAAADI. The CDR3 consists of 12 residues. The CDR3 reads CASSPGQSEQYF. The CDR3 nucleotides are TGTGCCAGCAGTCCGGGACAATCCGAGCAGTACTTC.

This chain joins TRBV6-1 and TRBJ1-1, with D hard to call. The CDR3 is 15 residues long. The germline V and J ends were trimmed by 8 bases and 0 bases, with 16 bases remaining between them. Germline-derived CDR1 and CDR2 are MNHNS and SASEGT. CDR3 sequence reads: CASFLTVTLNTEAFF. CDR3 DNA: TGTGCCAGCTTCCTAACAGTCACCTTGAACACTGAAGCTTTCTTT.

V and J are TRBV19 and TRBJ2-2; unclear D gene. The CDR3 is 14 residues long. Germline V gene lookup returns CDR1 LNHDA and CDR2 SQIVND (reference sequence). V was shortened by 11 bases and J by 0 bases, with 13 bases between the two germline ends. The CDR3 here is CAWSGEANTGELFF. Here the CDR3 DNA reads TGTGCCTGGAGTGGCGAGGCGAACACCGGGGAGCTGTTTTTT.

This clonotype was seen at least ten times. The J gene is TRBJ2-6, the V gene TRBV5-1; 7 nucleotides line up with TRBD1. This CDR3 is 17 amino acids long. The J segment lost 3 bases and the V segment lost 4 bases, leaving 10 bases of the junction unmatched. Germline values: CDR1 SGHRS, CDR2 YFSETQ. Written as DNA, the CDR3 is TGCGCCAGCAGCAGGGGGCAGGGGTTTGGTGGGGCCAACGTCCTGACTTTC. This sequence encodes CASSRGQGFGGANVLTF.

This clonotype was observed a few times. The chain couples TRBV19 to TRBJ2-6; D is possibly TRBD2 (6 bases). CDR1 and CDR2 from the germline V gene are LNHDA and SQIVND (reference sequence). This CDR3 has 18 amino acids. V lost 3 bases and J lost 0, with 15 bases in between. CDR3 protein: CASSIGGIMSSGANVLTF. The CDR3 DNA reads TGTGCCAGTAGTATCGGGGGTATTATGAGCTCTGGGGCCAACGTCCTGACTTTC.

About this clonotype: It is likely a read error, because the conserved phenylalanine at the end of the CDR3 is missing. V gene TRBV19 combines with J gene TRBJ2-6; D is uncertain. This CDR3 has 13 residues. V shed 6 bases and J shed 4 bases, with 7 bases lying between them. Germline values: CDR1 LNHDA, CDR2 SQIVND (reference sequence). The CDR3 coding sequence is TGTGCCAGTAGGGCCTCCGGGGCCAACGTCCTGACTATC. This gives the protein CASRASGANVLTI.

This clonotype came up a few times. The gene calls are TRBV5-4 and TRBJ2-7; 10 nucleotides line up with TRBD2. Germline V gene sequence: CDR1 SGHNT, CDR2 YYREEE (reference sequence). The junction had 5 bases not matched to a gene; V was cut back by 3 bases and J by 5 bases. The CDR3 is 14 residues long. As DNA, the CDR3 is TGTGCCAGCAGCTATGGTCTAGCGGGAGACGAGCAGTACTTC. This encodes CASSYGLAGDEQYF.

This clonotype occurred many times. The chain uses TRBV10-2 and TRBJ1-5, with unresolved D. The CDR3 runs 13 residues. V dropped 6 bases and J dropped 5 bases, with 11 bases sitting between them. The germline V gene has CDR1 WSHSY and CDR2 SAAADI. CDR3 loop: CASRERWDQPQHF. CDR3 nucleotides: TGCGCCAGCAGAGAAAGGTGGGATCAGCCCCAGCATTTT.

Comments on this clonotype: A read error is likely, as this CDR3 ends without the conserved phenylalanine or tryptophan. In DNA, the CDR3 is TGCGCCAGCAGCGGAGGCCGCCGAGAGGAGACCCAGTACGTC. Protein product: CASSGGRREETQYV. The chain has TRBV11-2 and TRBJ2-5; D may be TRBD2 (5 bases). The germline gives CDR1 SGHAT, CDR2 FQNNGV. The CDR3 is 14 amino acids.

This clonotype was detected a few times. This chain links TRBV2 with TRBJ2-3; D call uncertain. Germline values: CDR1 SNHLY, CDR2 FYNNEI. The V and J ends lost 5 bases and 4 bases respectively, with 10 bases between them. The CDR3 is 13 amino acids. The CDR3 here is CASSTRHSDTQYF. CDR3 DNA sequence: TGTGCCAGCAGTACTCGCCACTCAGATACGCAGTATTTT.

This clonotype was picked up one time. The chain joins TRBV7-7 to TRBJ2-7, with 9 bases matching TRBD2. The length of the CDR3 is 14 residues. Germline CDR1 SSHAT, CDR2 FNYEAQ (reference sequence). The J segment lost 3 bases and the V segment lost 6 bases, leaving 6 bases of the junction unmatched. The CDR3: CASRSGLAYYEQYF. As DNA, the CDR3 is TGTGCCAGCAGATCGGGACTAGCTTACTACGAGCAGTACTTC.

A remark on this clonotype: The junction shows a germline mismatch at one end, possibly a read error. The chain combines TRBV10-3 with TRBJ2-2; no clear D. From germline, CDR1 is ENHRY and CDR2 SYGVKD. CDR3 size: 12 residues. CDR3 coding DNA: TGTGCCATCAGCTCGAACGCCGGGGAGCTGTTTTTT. The encoded protein is CAISSNAGELFF.

In this sample, this clonotype turned up many times. The chain links TRBV5-5 to TRBJ1-2; D might be TRBD1 (5 bases). The CDR3 sequence is 13 residues long. Germline V gene lookup returns CDR1 SGHKS and CDR2 YYEKEE (reference sequence). The V end was cut by 4 bases, the J end by 2 bases, with 9 bases between. CDR3 amino acids: CASSTGRNYGYTF. CDR3 sequence (DNA): TGTGCCAGCAGCACGGGACGGAACTATGGCTACACCTTC.

To note about this clonotype: With a much larger clone just one base away, this may be a read error. This rearrangement joins TRBV7-2 to TRBJ1-3; D unclear. Trimming left V 5 bases short and J 0 bases short, with 14 bases between. This CDR3 is built from 16 residues. Germline V gene lookup returns CDR1 SGHTA and CDR2 FQGNSA. CDR3 DNA sequence: TGTACCAGCAGCAAAAATGGACCGGGCTCTGGAAACACCATATATTTT. This sequence encodes CTSSKNGPGSGNTIYF. Variable domain in full (rest from reference TRBV7-2 and TRBJ1-3): GAGVSQSPSNKVTEKGKDVELRCDPISGHTALYWYRQSLGQGLEFLIYFQGNSAPDKSGLPSDRFSAERTGGSVSTLTIQRTQQEDSAVYLCTSSKNGPGSGNTIYFGEGSWLTVV.